A single sample gave rise to the 2 T cell receptor beta chains below, sequenced in a study of OX40 agonist ivuxolimab in advanced cancers. The table came from immunoSEQ multiplex PCR; TCRdb's copy has only in-frame clones and leaves some out. The sample comprises roughly 97,000 clones, 85% to 90% of which are singletons, and around 6% rests with the top ten. Source: CD4+ or CD8+ T cells sorted from blood, taken in a trial of the OX40 agonist ivuxolimab. The receptors originated from an adult with an advanced solid tumor such as melanoma, head and neck, liver or kidney cancer.

V usage is TRBV5-1 and J usage is TRBJ2-4; no firm D call. Germline lookup yields CDR1 SGHRS and CDR2 YFSETQ. The CDR3 extends over 12 amino acids. V gave up 4 bases and J gave up 11 bases, with 13 bases separating them. This CDR3 is CASSVDLRVQYF. The CDR3 DNA sequence: TGCGCCAGCAGCGTAGATCTAAGGGTTCAGTACTTC.

The rearrangement links TRBV6-6 to TRBJ2-7; no clear D. Trimming removed 8 bases from V and 7 bases from J, with 12 bases in between. Germline values: CDR1 MNHNY, CDR2 SVGAGI (reference sequence). The CDR3 totals 11 residues. CDR3 bases: TGTGCCAGCTCGTCCCTCGGGGAGCAGTACTTC. Translated, it gives CASSSLGEQYF.